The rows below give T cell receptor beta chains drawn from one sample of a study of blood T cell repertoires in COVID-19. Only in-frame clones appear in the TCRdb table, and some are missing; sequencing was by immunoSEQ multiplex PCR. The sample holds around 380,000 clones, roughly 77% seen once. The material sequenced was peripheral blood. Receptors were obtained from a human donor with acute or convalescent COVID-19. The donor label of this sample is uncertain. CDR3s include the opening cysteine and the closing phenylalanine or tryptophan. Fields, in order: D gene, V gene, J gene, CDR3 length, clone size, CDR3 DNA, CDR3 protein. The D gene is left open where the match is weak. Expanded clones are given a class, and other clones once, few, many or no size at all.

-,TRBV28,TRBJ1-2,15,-,TGTGCCAGCAGTTTATCCCACTCAGGGGCTTCCGGCTACACCTTC,CASSLSHSGASGYTF
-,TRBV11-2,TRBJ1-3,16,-,TGTGCCAGCACCGTTTCGTCAGGCTTCTCTGGAAACACCATATATTTT,CASTVSSGFSGNTIYF
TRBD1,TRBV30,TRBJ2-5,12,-,TGTGCCCTCCAGGGGGTCCAAGAGACCCAGTACTTC,CALQGVQETQYF
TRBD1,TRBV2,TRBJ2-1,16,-,TGTGCCAGCAGTGGAACCGGACAGGGGACCTACAATGAGCAGTTCTTC,CASSGTGQGTYNEQFF
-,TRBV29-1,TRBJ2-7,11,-,TGCAGCGTTGAGGTGTACGGTGGGCAGTACTTC,CSVEVYGGQYF
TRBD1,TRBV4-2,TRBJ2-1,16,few,TGTGCCAGCAGCAAGACAGGGAAGAGCTCCTACAATGAGCAGTTCTTC,CASSKTGKSSYNEQFF
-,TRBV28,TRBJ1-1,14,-,TGTGCCAGCAGTTTTACGGAAGGACAACCTAAAGCTTTCTTT,CASSFTEGQPKAFF
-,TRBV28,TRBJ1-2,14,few,TGTGCCAGCAGTTCCTCAGGGGACCTCTATGGCTACACCTTC,CASSSSGDLYGYTF
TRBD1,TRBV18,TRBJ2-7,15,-,TGTGCCAGCTCCCTCGGACAGGGGGATCGCTACGAGCAGTACTTC,CASSLGQGDRYEQYF
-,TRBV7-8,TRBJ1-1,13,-,TGTGCCAGCAGCCCGCCGGGAAACACTGAAGCTTTCTTT,CASSPPGNTEAFF
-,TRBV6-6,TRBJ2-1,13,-,TGTGCCAGCAGTGCCAGGGGGGACAATGAGCAGTTCTTC,CASSARGDNEQFF
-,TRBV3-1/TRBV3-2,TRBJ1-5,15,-,TGTGCCAGCAGCCAAGGACTGCGAAACAATCAGCCCCAGCATTTT,CASSQGLRNNQPQHF
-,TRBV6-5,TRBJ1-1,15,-,TGTGCCAGCTCCATGAGGAGACAGGCGAACACTGAAGCTTTCTTT,CASSMRRQANTEAFF
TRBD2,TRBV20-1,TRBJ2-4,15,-,TGCAGTGCTAGTGGGGGGGTTCTAGCCAAAAACATTCAGTACTTC,CSASGGVLAKNIQYF
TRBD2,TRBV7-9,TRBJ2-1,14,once,TGTGCCAGCAGCTTTGGCGGGGGGTGGAATGAGCAGTTCTTC,CASSFGGGWNEQFF
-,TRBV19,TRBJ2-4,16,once,TGTGCCAGTAGTATCCAGGGCTATACAGCCAAAAACATTCAGTACTTC,CASSIQGYTAKNIQYF
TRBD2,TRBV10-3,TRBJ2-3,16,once,TGTGCCATCAGCGCATTAGCGGGGGGCCCCACAGATACGCAGTATTTT,CAISALAGGPTDTQYF
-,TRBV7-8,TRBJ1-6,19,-,TGTGCCAGCAGCTTAGCGCGGGGGTGGGGAGCCGCGAACTTATCACCCCTCCACTTT,CASSLARGWGAANLSPLHF
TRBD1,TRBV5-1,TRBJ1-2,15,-,TGCGCCAGCAGCTTGGCATACAGGGGGCCTTATGGCTACACCTTC,CASSLAYRGPYGYTF
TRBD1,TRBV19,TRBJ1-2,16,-,TGTGCCAGTACCGAAGTCTCCGGGACAGGGTTGGCGGGCTACACCTTC,CASTEVSGTGLAGYTF
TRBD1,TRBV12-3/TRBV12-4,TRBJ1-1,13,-,TGTGCCAGCAGTCACAGACAGGGGAGGAGAGCTTTCTTT,CASSHRQGRRAFF
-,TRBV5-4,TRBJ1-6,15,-,TGTGCCAGCAGCGGGGGGGTCCAGGCCAAGTCACCCCTCCACTTT,CASSGGVQAKSPLHF
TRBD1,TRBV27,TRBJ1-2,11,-,TGTGCCAGCGGGACAGGGTATGGCTACACCTTC,CASGTGYGYTF
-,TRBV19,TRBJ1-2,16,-,TGTGCCAGTAACCCAACAGGCCCCCGACGGCTCTATGGCTACACCTTC,CASNPTGPRRLYGYTF
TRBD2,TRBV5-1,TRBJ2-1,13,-,TGCGCCAGCAGCTTTGCGGGGGTGCGAGAGCAGTTCTTC,CASSFAGVREQFF
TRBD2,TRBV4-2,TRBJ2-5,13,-,TGTGCCAGCAGCGCTAGCGGACAAGAGACCCAGTACTTC,CASSASGQETQYF
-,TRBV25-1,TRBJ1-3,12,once,TGTGCCAGCAGTCCCAACGGTAACACCATATATTTT,CASSPNGNTIYF
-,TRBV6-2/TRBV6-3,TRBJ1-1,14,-,TGTGCCAGCAGTTACTCAGGGGGGGGCACTGAAGCTTTCTTT,CASSYSGGGTEAFF
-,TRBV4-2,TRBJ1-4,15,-,TGTGCCAGCAGCCCCGAGGAGGGCTCAAATGAAAAACTGTTTTTT,CASSPEEGSNEKLFF
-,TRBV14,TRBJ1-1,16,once,TGTGCCAGCAGCCAAGTGTTCAGGGCTTATGGCACTGAAGCTTTCTTT,CASSQVFRAYGTEAFF
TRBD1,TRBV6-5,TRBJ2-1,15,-,TGTGCCAGCAGGGCCCAGGGGGCAGGCTACAATGAGCAGTTCTTC,CASRAQGAGYNEQFF
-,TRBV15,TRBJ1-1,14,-,TGTGCCACCAGCAGAGATAGCCCCTTTACTGAAGCTTTCTTT,CATSRDSPFTEAFF
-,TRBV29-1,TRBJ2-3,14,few,TGCAGCGCACGACACCAGCCCAGGGGAGATACGCAGTATTTT,CSARHQPRGDTQYF
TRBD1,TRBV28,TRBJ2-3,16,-,TGTGCCAGCAGTCGACAGGGGGTCCCCTCCACAGATACGCAGTATTTT,CASSRQGVPSTDTQYF
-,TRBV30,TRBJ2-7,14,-,TGTGCCTGGGCCCACGACGACAGACCCTACGAGCAGTACTTC,CAWAHDDRPYEQYF
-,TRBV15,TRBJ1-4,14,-,TGTGCCACCAGCAGAGACCAGGGAAGCGAAAAACTGTTTTTT,CATSRDQGSEKLFF
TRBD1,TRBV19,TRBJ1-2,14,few,TGTGCCAGTAGTATGGGGAGACAGGGGGCTGGCTACACCTTC,CASSMGRQGAGYTF
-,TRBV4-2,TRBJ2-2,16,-,TGTGCCAGCAGCCTGTTACCAGGGGAAGGGTCCGGGGAGCTGTTTTTT,CASSLLPGEGSGELFF
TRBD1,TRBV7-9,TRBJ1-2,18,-,TGTGCCAGCAGGACACTTGGACAGGGGGGCCGCGGTAACTATGGCTACACCTTC,CASRTLGQGGRGNYGYTF
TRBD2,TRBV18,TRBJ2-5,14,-,TGTGCCAGCTTGCGACTAGCGGAGAAAGAGACCCAGTACTTC,CASLRLAEKETQYF
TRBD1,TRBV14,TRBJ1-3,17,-,TGTGCCAGCAGCCAGGGACAGGGGTTATTCTCTGGAAACACCATATATTTT,CASSQGQGLFSGNTIYF
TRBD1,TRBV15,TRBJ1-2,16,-,TGTGCCACCAGCAGGTCCCCGGGACAGGACTACTATGGCTACACCTTC,CATSRSPGQDYYGYTF
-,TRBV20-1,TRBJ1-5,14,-,TGCAGTGCTAGTAAGGGTCGGGAGAATCAGCCCCAGCATTTT,CSASKGRENQPQHF
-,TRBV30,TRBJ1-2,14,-,TGTGCCTGGGCTATCTCCGGGACTCCTTATGGCTACACCTTC,CAWAISGTPYGYTF
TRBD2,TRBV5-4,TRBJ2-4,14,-,TGTGCCAGCAGCATCCTCGCGGGAGGAGGGGAATGGAGTTTC,CASSILAGGGEWSF
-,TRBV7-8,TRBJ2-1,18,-,TGTGCCAGCAGCCCGCACCAGACAGGAGTTTCCTCCTACAATGAGCAGTTCTTC,CASSPHQTGVSSYNEQFF
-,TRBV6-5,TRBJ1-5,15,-,TGTGCCAGCAGCACCCACAGGGATAGCAATCAGCCCCAGCATTTT,CASSTHRDSNQPQHF
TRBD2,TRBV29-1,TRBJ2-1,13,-,TGCAGCGTCTTACTAGCGGGAGGGCGGGGGCAGTTCTTC,CSVLLAGGRGQFF
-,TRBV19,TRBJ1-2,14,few,TGTGCCAGTTCCTATTTGGACACTTCCTATGGCTACACCTTC,CASSYLDTSYGYTF
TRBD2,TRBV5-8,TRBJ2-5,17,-,TGTGCCAGCAGCTTGTTGGGTGTACGACTAGCCCAAGAGACCCAGTACTTC,CASSLLGVRLAQETQYF
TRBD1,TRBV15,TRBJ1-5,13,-,TGTGCCACCAGCAGGCTCAGGGGGGCCCCTGGGGATTTT,CATSRLRGAPGDF
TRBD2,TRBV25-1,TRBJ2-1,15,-,TGTGCCAGCAGTGAACGGGGGAGGGTAAACAATGAGCAGTTCTTC,CASSERGRVNNEQFF
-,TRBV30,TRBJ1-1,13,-,TGTGCCTGGAGTTATGGACAGAGGGGGAAAGCTTTCTTT,CAWSYGQRGKAFF
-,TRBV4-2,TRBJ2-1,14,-,TGTGCCAGCAGCCAGGGGAGCTCCTACAATGAGCAGTTCTTC,CASSQGSSYNEQFF
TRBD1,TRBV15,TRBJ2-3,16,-,TGTGCCACCAGCAGAGGGGGGACAGGTGGAGGGGATACGCAGTATTTT,CATSRGGTGGGDTQYF
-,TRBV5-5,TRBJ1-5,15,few,TGTGCCAGCAGCTACACAGGGACGAACAATCAGCCCCAGCATTTT,CASSYTGTNNQPQHF
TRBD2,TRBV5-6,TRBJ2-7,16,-,TGTGCCAGCAGCTTGGTTCCGGGACTAGCAATCTACGAGCAGTACTTC,CASSLVPGLAIYEQYF